The T cell receptor (beta chain) described here comes from a study of cytomegalovirus exposure and HLA in healthy donors (dated by TCRdb to 2015 to 2018). Background for the entire study: An earlier analysis of fewer than 750 of the donors reported around 280 Gb of sequence data and 95 million to 130 million unique TCR beta sequences obtained from some 200 million T cells. A later genetic analysis used genome-wide SNP genotypes for about 60% of the roughly 700 donors, treating that subset as a discovery cohort. Roughly 5 DR-DQ haplotypes were handled as single units for association and clustering, since linkage in the cohort was strong. The T cell repertoires of 550 to 850 subjects were profiled by immunosequencing and related to cytomegalovirus serostatus. Rather than using new phenotypic data, the later analysis identified candidate immune exposures from TCR beta sequences and from how often those sequences occurred across donors. Donor age, sex, ethnicity and CMV serostatus were compiled alongside the repertoire data. The number of typed donors differed by locus: about 620-630 for A, B, C, DRB1 and DQB1; about 520 for DQA1; around 580 for DPA1; and some 450 for DPB1. In addition to the first cohort of 650 to 750 subjects, a separate validation cohort of approximately 130 different subjects was used. Of the approximately 400 genotyped donors, approximately 83% fell in the genetic ancestry cluster associated with self-reported Caucasian donors. HLA typing included class I and class II loci at four-digit resolution. A later analysis re-analyzed previously published TCR beta repertoires from about 600 donors and added high-resolution HLA genotyping to study TCR occurrence patterns. Every repertoire in the discovery cohort had been generated on one and the same sequencing platform. An earlier analysis of about 600 of the donors used high-throughput TCR beta sequencing to judge whether each TCR beta V gene segment behaved as functional or pseudogenic. The study was designed to test whether signatures of past pathogen exposure could be identified by cataloging public T cell receptors. To predict cytomegalovirus infection status, the study brought together high-throughput TCR immunosequencing, statistical association of individual TCRs with disease status, and machine learning. Roughly 300 gigabases of sequencing data and 70 million to 85 million unique TCR sequences were included in an early release covering 550 to 650 HLA-typed donors. Among almost 400 genotyped donors of the cohort, an average of about 240,000 unique TCR beta nucleotide sequences were sequenced per donor, roughly 18% of them non-productive. What the study reported, not specific to this receptor: In a later analysis, several top co-occurrence clusters were reported to appear linked to parvovirus B19, influenza, CMV and Epstein-Barr virus. According to a later analysis, most CMV-associated TCR beta chains appeared to be HLA-restricted, and the HLA associations seemed to be driven largely by CMV exposure. Because HLA typing was missing for some donors at each locus, association tests included only the typed subset. The authors suggested that the approach could potentially be extended to other disease states and immunological phenotypes. The presence/absence analyses assumed that sequencing depth was roughly uniform across donors, and that assumption may not be true. In a later analysis, some 18,000 TCR beta sequences were associated with specific HLA alleles at a false discovery rate of 0.05. The study listed 170 or so TCR beta chains as associated with cytomegalovirus. In a later analysis, TCR association rates were found to vary across HLA loci, with the most associated TCRs seen for DRB1 alleles and the fewest for HLA-C alleles. Only TCR beta chains were sequenced in this cohort, and the absence of alpha or paired-chain data limited detectable features. Roughly 15 rarely observed V segments, including chromosome 9 orphons, were excluded from the earlier analysis of 550 to 700 of the donors because counts were too low. The classifier was reported to diagnose cytomegalovirus status with high specificity and sensitivity in both the original cohort and the validation cohort. Because the 87-base-pair reads could not distinguish some IMGT-functional V segments, including TRBV6-2 and TRBV6-3, those segments were excluded. In a later analysis, HLA-associated TCR beta chains were found to be more clonally expanded and to have lower generation probabilities than equally common non-associated chains. Strong co-occurrence of HLA alleles, especially DR and DQ, made assigning TCR associations to individual alleles difficult. An association between a missense DCLRE1C variant and V-gene and J-gene trimming of TCR beta chains was found in a later genetic analysis and replicated in an independent cohort. A few of the identified cytomegalovirus-associated TCR beta chains were confirmed in vitro to be specific for cytomegalovirus antigens. Broadly in line with IMGT annotations, most TCR beta V segments showed up in productive rearrangements about 90% or about 30% of the time in an earlier analysis of 587 of the donors. In a later genetic analysis, fewer N-insertions in productive TCRs were reported among donors in an Asian-associated ancestry cluster than the 666-donor mean. Linkage disequilibrium might explain the correlated functional status among segregating V segments, but an unknown experimental factor could not be excluded. A further reported finding was that TCR beta sequences accurately predicted the HLA-A and HLA-B alleles for most subjects in the first cohort. Most TCR sequences were seen in very few donors, while some public TCRs were found in many individuals. CMV serostatus was the only immune exposure information available for the cohort. The sequencing pipeline was judged likely to have produced a cluster of highly shared sequence variants as a technical artifact.

The library was built by means of the immunoSEQ multiplex PCR assay. For the multiplex PCR, a mixture combining 60 forward primers for TCR Vbeta segments and 13 reverse primers for TCR Jbeta segments was used. The CDR3 region of rearranged TCR beta genes was amplified from genomic DNA with a multiplex PCR assay. The amplified TCR beta libraries were sequenced on the Illumina HiSeq System as 87-base-pair reads. The study's processing was this. A later analysis tallied 75 million to 95 million unique TCR beta chains across the 700 or so repertoires, and some 12 million of those chains were shared by two or more donors. Raw reads were error-corrected and collapsed into unique sequences by a nearest-neighbor algorithm in which closely related sequences were merged to remove PCR and sequencing errors. Alignment of CDR3 sequences to IMGT reference sequences was used to assign V, D and J gene segments. For a sequence to be retained, a match of at least six nucleotides to both a V gene segment and a J gene segment was required. A rearrangement was called productive if the CDR3 had no stop codons and remained in frame with V and J, and every other rearrangement was called non-productive. CDR3 was defined by IMGT convention, running from the second conserved V-encoded cysteine to the conserved J-encoded phenylalanine. The earlier analysis of about 620 of the donors excluded sequences that lacked an unambiguous match to a single V gene segment. An earlier analysis of several hundred of the donors classified V segments as functional when productive rearrangements were above 56.7% and as segregating when the standard deviation between donors was above 5%. A statistical classification framework was built for diagnosing cytomegalovirus status from the catalog of TCR beta chain sequences. V and J gene assignment, in a later analysis, came from comparing TCR nucleotide sequences with IMGT/GENE-DB human TR gene sequences. The TCRdist pipeline was used in a later analysis to assign CDR3 sequences and most-parsimonious VDJ recombination scenarios. In a later analysis, every TCR beta chain was defined by the combination of its CDR3 amino acid sequence and its V-gene family, and reads without a unique V-gene family were dropped. In a later analysis, 450 to 600 highly shared, low-generation-probability nucleotide sequences were removed to address suspected cross-contamination and a sequencing artifact. For each public chain, a later analysis derived a clonal expansion index from normalized ranks of inferred template counts within each repertoire. In a later analysis, generation probabilities were computed using a VDJ recombination model fitted to out-of-frame rearrangements, and the results were checked against IGoR. In a later analysis, hypergeometric tests were used to score TCR-TCR, TCR-HLA and TCR-CMV co-occurrence, with a repertoire-size bias correction applied to TCR pairs. In a later analysis, false discovery rates were estimated by permuting HLA or CMV assignments 20 times. In a later analysis, co-occurring TCRs were grouped with DBSCAN, and TCRdist sequence similarity was added when clustering was performed within HLA-allele-positive subsets. Co-occurrence clustering excluded repertoires with fewer than 30,000 or more than 120,000 public chains, plus five with anomalous nucleotide sharing. Not all clones reach the TCRdb copy of this immuneACCESS table, which keeps in-frame sequences only. Checked studies attribute under half of the gap to unresolved V genes and leave the rest unexplained. The D gene and trimming were derived from the DNA, and the V and J assignments and clone size from that table. The sample has over 150,000 clones on record, approximately 83% of them singletons. Roughly 0.097% of the sample goes to the ten largest clones.

On this clone: Which antigen it targets is not known. No per-base quality is available; no much larger clone lies one base away.

V and J are truncated by 7 bases and 3 bases respectively, leaving an intervening sequence of 15 bases. The CDR3 starts with the cysteine, ends with the phenylalanine, and has 14 residues. This entry keeps only the CDR3 DNA: 42 bases, framed from base 1. Based on the germline V gene, the CDR1 and CDR2 sequences are SNHLY and FYNNEI. The cohort comprised some 680 healthy bone marrow donors. Cohort members were all nominally healthy when sampled, although unrecorded immune exposures were likely present. The donor tested CMV seronegative, placing the donor among the roughly 400 seronegative members of the cohort. Every donor gave a peripheral blood sample, and the peripheral blood mononuclear cells from that sample were used for TCR beta sequencing. Genomic DNA extraction from the blood cell samples was performed with the Qiagen DNeasy Blood Extraction Kit.

The sequence links TRBV2 to TRBJ1-2, with TRBD1 as a weak D call on 5 bases. This receptor was identified in a boy younger than 10 in good health and CMV-seronegative. The source material was PBMCs. The CDR3 corresponds to CASTASRVYYGYTF. The bases are TGTGCCAGCACGGCGTCCAGGGTTTACTATGGCTACACCTTC.